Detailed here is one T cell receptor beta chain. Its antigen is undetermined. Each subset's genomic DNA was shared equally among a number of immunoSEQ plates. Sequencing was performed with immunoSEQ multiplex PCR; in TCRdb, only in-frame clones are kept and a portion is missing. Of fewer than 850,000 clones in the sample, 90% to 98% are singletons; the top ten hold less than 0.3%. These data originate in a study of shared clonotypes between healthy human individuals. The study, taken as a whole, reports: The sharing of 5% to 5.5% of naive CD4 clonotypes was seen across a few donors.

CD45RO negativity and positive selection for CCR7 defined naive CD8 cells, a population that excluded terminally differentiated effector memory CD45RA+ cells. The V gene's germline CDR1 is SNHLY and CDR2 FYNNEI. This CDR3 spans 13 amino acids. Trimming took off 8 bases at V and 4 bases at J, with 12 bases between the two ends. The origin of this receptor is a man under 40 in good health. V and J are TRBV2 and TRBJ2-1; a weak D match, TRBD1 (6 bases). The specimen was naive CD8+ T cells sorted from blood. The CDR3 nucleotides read TGTGCCAGCTATTTGGACAGTTACAATGAGCAGTTCTTC. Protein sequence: CASYLDSYNEQFF.